Shown below are 8 T cell receptor beta chains from a single sample sequenced in a study of T cells in tumors after PD-1 blockade (dated by TCRdb to between 2018 and 2021). The library was produced with the immunoSEQ multiplex PCR assay. TCRdb re-hosts the immuneACCESS table, in-frame sequences only. Its copies lack some clones; in the studies checked, an unresolved V gene accounts for under half of them, and the cause for the rest is not known. For this sample the table gives about 63,000 clones, of which around 72% were detected only once. The ten largest clones take up over 3.5% of the sample. In the paper's terms, the time point label means: after anti-PD-1 therapy. This sample comprised PBMCs, obtained after anti-PD-1 treatment. These receptor sequences come from a human donor with basal cell carcinoma.

This clone has a single count. The chain has TRBV7-9 and TRBJ1-1, with a possible D match to TRBD1 (6 bases). The CDR3 loop spans 14 amino acids. The ends were cut back, 5 bases at V and 2 bases at J, with 12 bases in the middle. The germline gives CDR1 SEHNR, CDR2 FQNEAQ (reference sequence). This CDR3 reads CASSSRGPNTEAFF. The CDR3, as DNA: TGTGCCAGCAGCAGCCGGGGGCCAAACACTGAAGCTTTCTTT.

The rearrangement joins TRBV19 to TRBJ2-4; 7 bases match TRBD2. With 3 bases clipped from V and 4 bases from J, the junction kept 9 bases outside the gene matches. CDR3 length: 16 residues. CDR1 is LNHDA, CDR2 SQIVND, per germline (reference sequence). CDR3 loop: CASSIGGREGKNIQYF. CDR3 DNA: TGTGCCAGTAGTATTGGTGGCAGGGAGGGTAAAAACATTCAGTACTTC. The full variable domain, in which reference TRBV19 and TRBJ2-4 provide the parts outside the CDR3, is DGGITQSPKYLFRKEGQNVTLSCEQNLNHDAMYWYRQDPGQGLRLIYYSQIVNDFQKGDIAEGYSVSREKKESFPLTVTSAQKNPTAFYLCASSIGGREGKNIQYFGAGTRLSVL.

The CDR3 DNA follows: TGTGCCAGCAGTCCAGGGGCTTGGGATGGCTACACCTTC. Its protein product is CASSPGAWDGYTF. The J gene is TRBJ1-2, the V gene TRBV27; a weak D match, TRBD1 (6 bases). The length of the CDR3 is 13 residues. Trimming left V 5 bases short and J 6 bases short, with 13 bases between. CDR1 is MNHEY and CDR2 is SMNVEV in the germline V gene (reference sequence).

V and J are TRBV5-8 and TRBJ2-1, with 7 bases lining up with TRBD1. The V gene end was trimmed by 0 bases and the J gene end by 12 bases; junction bases not matched to a gene: 9. The CDR3 covers 14 residues. Germline-derived CDR1 and CDR2 are SGHTS and YDEGEE. Here the CDR3 DNA reads TGTGCCAGCAGCTTGGGGGACAGTATGGTCGGGCAGTTCTTC. It codes for CASSLGDSMVGQFF.

The chain is built from TRBV7-2 and TRBJ1-3; D is perhaps TRBD1 (5 bases). The length of the CDR3 is 16 residues. Germline CDR1 reads SGHTA; CDR2 reads FQGNSA. Deletions cut 1 base from V and 1 base from J, with 11 bases between. The DNA for the CDR3 is TGTGCCAGCAGCTTAGACGGGGGGATGTCTGGAAACACCATATATTTT. Its protein product is CASSLDGGMSGNTIYF.

This rearrangement joins TRBV5-1 to TRBJ1-1; D call uncertain. CDR1 is SGHRS and CDR2 is YFSETQ in the germline V gene. The V end was cut by 4 bases, the J end by 3 bases, with 13 bases between. This CDR3 spans 14 amino acids. Written as DNA, the CDR3 is TGCGCCAGCAGCCCTCATCCGGGGTACACTGAAGCTTTCTTT. Translation gives CASSPHPGYTEAFF.

This chain links TRBV30 with TRBJ2-7, with D unresolved. Germline V lookup: CDR1 GTSNPN, CDR2 SVGIG (reference sequence). The CDR3 loop spans 12 amino acids. Trimming took 2 bases from V and 3 from J, leaving 8 bases between them. In nucleotides, the CDR3 is TGTGCCTGGAGTCTAACTTACTACGAGCAGTACTTC. The encoded protein is CAWSLTYYEQYF.

The rearrangement uses TRBV5-4 and TRBJ1-1, with D unclear. The CDR3 is 12 amino acids. Per germline, CDR1 SGHNT and CDR2 YYREEE (reference sequence). Trimming shortened V by 5 bases and J by 6 bases, and 11 bases separated the two germline ends. Here the CDR3 DNA reads TGTGCCAGCAGTTTCGGGGATGCTGAAGCTTTCTTT. Its translation is CASSFGDAEAFF.